These 27 T cell receptor beta chains came from one sample sequenced in a study of spatial heterogeneity in lung cancer (dated by TCRdb to between 2019 and 2020). The protocol used for the library was 5' RACE. The data were produced on a NextSeq 500. TCRdb reanalyzed the raw reads on its own, using fastp at Q25 for trimming and MiXCR for clone calling, and kept in-frame beta chains. Every CDR3 protein is listed once, alongside the most common genes and DNA of its rows. Present in this sample are more than 30,000 distinct CDR3 sequences, approximately 6.3% of which were seen just once. Clones ranked in the top ten supply more than 9% of the sample. The time point label for this specimen denotes: sample taken at primary tumor resection. Without any cell sorting, TCR sequencing was performed on whole RNA extracted either from tumor and nontumor lung tissue or from cryopreserved PBMC samples. The input for sequencing was PBMCs, taken at surgery. The receptors stem from a male donor with early-stage non-small cell lung cancer.

This clonotype was seen many times. The rearrangement uses TRBV4-3 and TRBJ1-2; no clear D. The germline V and J ends were trimmed by 1 base and 4 bases, with 4 bases remaining between them. Germline-derived CDR1 and CDR2 are LGHNA and YSLEER. The CDR3 runs to 12 residues. CDR3 nucleotides: TGCGCCAGCAGCCAAGTTCCCTATGGCTACACCTTC. Translated, it gives CASSQVPYGYTF.

The table lists this clonotype with many counts. The J gene is TRBJ2-2, the V gene TRBV5-5, with D perhaps matching TRBD2 (6 bases). The CDR3 is 15 residues long. The V end lost 6 bases, the J end lost 7 bases, and 19 bases lay between the germline ends. Germline lookup yields CDR1 SGHKS and CDR2 YYEKEE (reference sequence). CDR3 bases: TGTGCCAGCACCCTGCGGGGATCAGGAGTCGGGGAGCTGTTTTTT. Residues: CASTLRGSGVGELFF.

This chain links TRBV6-2 or TRBV6-3 with TRBJ2-1; D call uncertain. CDR3 length: 15 residues. Germline-derived CDR1 and CDR2 are MNHEY and SVGEGT. Trimming took 2 bases from V and 2 from J, leaving 10 bases between them. The CDR3 sequence is CASSYDWLPYNEQFF. CDR3 nucleotides: TGTGCCAGCAGTTACGACTGGCTCCCCTACAATGAGCAGTTCTTC.

At least ten counts were recorded for this clonotype. The chain combines TRBV20-1 with TRBJ1-5; D may be TRBD1 (6 bases). The V gene's germline CDR1 is DFQATT and CDR2 SNEGSKA (reference sequence). This CDR3 contains 12 residues. Between the trimmed V and J ends, which lost 6 bases and 7 bases, there was a span of 13 bases. The CDR3, as DNA: TGCAGTGCCACCGCGGACAGCCAGCCCCAGCATTTT. Protein sequence: CSATADSQPQHF.

This clonotype was counted ten times or more. The V call is TRBV6-5, the J call TRBJ2-5, with D maybe TRBD2 (5 bases). CDR1 is MNHEY and CDR2 is SVGAGI in the germline V gene. There are 19 residues in the CDR3. Trimming pared 0 bases from V and 5 bases from J, leaving 25 bases between. The CDR3 loop is CASSYSTGSSEYRTETQYF. The CDR3, as DNA: TGTGCCAGCAGTTACTCGACTGGGAGCTCAGAATATCGAACGGAGACCCAGTACTTC.

This clonotype was observed many times. The chain carries TRBV28 and TRBJ2-7; no clear D. The CDR3 has 11 residues. Germline CDR1 and CDR2: MDHEN and SYDVKM. V was clipped by 3 bases and J by 3 bases, with 3 bases between them. CDR3 sequence reads: CASSFRYEQYF. CDR3 nucleotide sequence: TGTGCCAGCAGTTTCCGCTACGAGCAGTACTTC.

At least ten counts were recorded for this clonotype. V gene TRBV7-2 combines with J gene TRBJ1-1; 7 positions agree with TRBD1. CDR3 length equals 16 residues. With V trimmed by 5 bases and J by 5 bases, 14 bases remained unmatched. Germline V gene data show CDR1 as SGHTA and CDR2 as FQGNSA. CDR3 in amino acids: CASSPRGRGLGTEAFF. The DNA of the CDR3 is TGTGCCAGCAGCCCCCGTGGTAGGGGGCTAGGTACTGAAGCTTTCTTT.

By sample fraction, this clonotype is medium-sized (0.01 to 0.1%). The chain uses TRBV10-3 and TRBJ2-3; perhaps TRBD1 as D (6 bases). CDR3 length: 14 residues. Between the trimmed V and J ends, which lost 11 bases and 2 bases, there was a span of 17 bases. CDR1 and CDR2 from the germline V gene are ENHRY and SYGVKD. CDR3 protein: CAANPGVDTDTQYF. The CDR3 DNA sequence: TGTGCCGCAAACCCAGGGGTAGACACAGATACGCAGTATTTT.

This clonotype has ten or more counts. The CDR3 bases are TGTGCCAGCAGCCAAGTAGAAGGTGACACTGAAGCTTTCTTT. Translation: CASSQVEGDTEAFF. This chain connects TRBV3-1 to TRBJ1-1; D remains ambiguous. The CDR3 is 14 residues long. Trimming took 1 base from V and 3 from J, leaving 9 bases between them. CDR1 and CDR2 from the germline V gene are LGHDT and YNNKEL (reference sequence).

The sample holds many counts of this clonotype. This sequence joins TRBV6-2 or TRBV6-3 and TRBJ2-7, with 8 bases aligning to TRBD2. Germline values: CDR1 MNHEY, CDR2 SVGEGT. Trimming removed 8 bases from V and 6 bases from J; junction bases left unmatched: 9. The CDR3 is 13 residues long. The CDR3 DNA follows: TGTGCCAGCTGCAAGGGACTAGTCGGCGAGCAGTACTTC. It specifies CASCKGLVGEQYF.

This clonotype came up many times. The gene calls are TRBV12-3 or TRBV12-4 and TRBJ1-5; D is undetermined. Deletions cut 3 bases from V and 7 bases from J, with 13 bases between. CDR3 length: 14 amino acids. CDR3 DNA: TGTGCCAGCAGTTTCCGATCGGGGAACCAGCCCCAGCATTTT. It yields the protein CASSFRSGNQPQHF.

The table lists this clonotype with many counts. V usage is TRBV20-1 and J usage is TRBJ1-2; a weak D match, TRBD1 (5 bases). From germline, CDR1 is DFQATT and CDR2 SNEGSKA (reference sequence). This CDR3 is 14 amino acids long. V lost 1 base and J 2 bases, leaving 11 bases between the germline ends. The CDR3 DNA reads TGCAGTGCTAGAGTGGGGGTGACAAACTATGGCTACACCTTC. It encodes CSARVGVTNYGYTF.

The gene calls are TRBV5-4 and TRBJ2-4; D is uncertain. The CDR3 contains 14 residues. Trimming cost V 4 bases and J 0 bases, with 8 bases left between them. From germline, CDR1 is SGHNT and CDR2 YYREEE (reference sequence). The CDR3 sequence: CASSIDLAKNIQYF. DNA for the CDR3: TGTGCCAGCAGCATCGATCTAGCCAAAAACATTCAGTACTTC. Using reference TRBV5-4 and TRBJ2-4 for the parts outside the CDR3, the full variable domain is ETGVTQSPTHLIKTRGQQVTLRCSSQSGHNTVSWYQQALGQGPQFIFQYYREEENGRGNFPPRFSGLQFPNYSSELNVNALELDDSALYLCASSIDLAKNIQYFGAGTRLSVL.

This clonotype was found a few times. The V call is TRBV6-5, the J call TRBJ1-6; TRBD1 matches 7 bases. The CDR3 length is 15 residues. Germline assignment: CDR1 MNHEY and CDR2 SVGAGI. Trimming cost V 0 bases and J 9 bases; bases outside gene matches: 5. CDR3 loop: CASSYSDRVGSPLHF. The CDR3 DNA reads as TGTGCCAGCAGTTACTCCGACAGGGTCGGTTCACCCCTCCACTTT.

This clonotype appeared many times. CDR3 DNA sequence: TGCAGTGCTATCCCGGGACAGGGGGCCGACGAGCAGTACTTC. This encodes CSAIPGQGADEQYF. This sequence joins TRBV20-1 and TRBJ2-7; 12 bases match TRBD1. The V gene end was trimmed by 4 bases and the J gene end by 5 bases; junction bases not matched to a gene: 6. CDR3 size: 14 residues. Germline values: CDR1 DFQATT, CDR2 SNEGSKA (reference sequence).

This clonotype came up many times. The rearrangement uses TRBV5-1 and TRBJ2-3, with TRBD1 matching 8 bases. The CDR3 is made up of 17 amino acids. From germline, CDR1 is SGHRS and CDR2 YFSETQ. The ends lost 0 bases at V and 5 bases at J; junction bases unmatched: 11. CDR3 coding DNA: TGCGCCAGCAGCTTGGCCCAGGGGGCCACCAGGGGAGATACGCAGTATTTT. Translated, it gives CASSLAQGATRGDTQYF.

This clonotype was picked up many times. V usage is TRBV3-1 and J usage is TRBJ2-5; no firm D call. V gave up 2 bases and J gave up 1 base, with 2 bases separating them. CDR3 length equals 12 residues. Germline lookup yields CDR1 LGHDT and CDR2 YNNKEL (reference sequence). CDR3 in amino acids: CASSQSQETQYF. The CDR3 nucleotides are TGTGCCAGCAGCCAAAGCCAAGAGACCCAGTACTTC.

This clonotype occurred many times. The chain combines TRBV7-2 with TRBJ1-5; no clear D gene. CDR1 and CDR2 from the germline V gene are SGHTA and FQGNSA. The CDR3 sequence is 16 residues long. Trimming took off 5 bases at V and 2 bases at J, with 16 bases between the two ends. The CDR3, as DNA: TGTGCCAGCAGCCCCGAGGCACGTGGGGGCAATCAGCCCCAGCATTTT. Translated: CASSPEARGGNQPQHF.

This clonotype was seen many times. This sequence joins TRBV19 and TRBJ2-1, with TRBD2 identical over 9 bases. The CDR3 sequence is 15 residues long. Germline assignment: CDR1 LNHDA and CDR2 SQIVND (reference sequence). With V trimmed by 7 bases and J by 4 bases, 8 bases remained unmatched. The CDR3 reads CASTNERGAYNEQFF. The CDR3 coding sequence is TGTGCCAGTACAAATGAGCGGGGGGCGTACAATGAGCAGTTCTTC.

This clonotype was found many times. The rearrangement joins TRBV6-5 to TRBJ2-7; D possibly corresponds to TRBD1 (6 bases). The germline gives CDR1 MNHEY, CDR2 SVGAGI. With 4 bases removed from V and 10 bases from J, the gap between germline ends came to 17 bases. The length of the CDR3 is 13 residues. In nucleotides, the CDR3 is TGTGCCAGCAGTTCGGACAGCGCGCCGTCCCAGTACTTC. Translated: CASSSDSAPSQYF.

This clonotype has just a few counts. The chain joins TRBV7-8 to TRBJ1-2; 7 bases line up with TRBD1. J lost 8 bases, V lost 8 bases, and 11 bases had no gene match. The germline gives CDR1 SGHVS, CDR2 FQNEAQ. This CDR3 spans 13 amino acids. CDR3 protein: CASGQGESVGYTF. The DNA for the CDR3 is TGTGCCAGCGGTCAGGGGGAATCGGTGGGCTACACCTTC.

The chain uses TRBV6-2 or TRBV6-3 and TRBJ2-5; TRBD2 might be the D (6 bases). V lost 8 bases and J 2 bases, leaving 15 bases between the germline ends. CDR1 MNHEY and CDR2 SVGEGT come from the germline V gene. The CDR3 sequence is 14 residues long. This CDR3 is CASGWRGLQETQYF. CDR3 nucleotide sequence: TGTGCCAGCGGTTGGCGGGGTCTTCAAGAGACCCAGTACTTC.

This clonotype has at least ten counts. The rearrangement links TRBV25-1 to TRBJ1-1; D is uncertain. The CDR3 covers 11 residues. Germline assignment: CDR1 MGHDK and CDR2 SYGVNS. V lost 7 bases to trimming and J lost 1 base, with 4 bases between them. This chain's CDR3 is CASKANTEAFF. The CDR3 bases are TGTGCCAGCAAGGCGAACACTGAAGCTTTCTTT.

This clonotype showed up many times. The genes are TRBV6-5 and TRBJ1-1, with D possibly TRBD1 on 5 matching bases. The CDR3 sequence is 14 residues long. In germline, CDR1 is MNHEY, CDR2 SVGAGI. Trimming stripped 6 bases from V and 5 bases from J, with 16 bases between. In nucleotides, the CDR3 is TGTGCCAGCAGCCCGCGAGGGGAATGGACTGAAGCTTTCTTT. Translated: CASSPRGEWTEAFF.

This clonotype came up many times. The chain is built from TRBV20-1 and TRBJ2-3, with D possibly matching TRBD2 (5 bases). Germline loops: CDR1 DFQATT, CDR2 SNEGSKA (reference sequence). The CDR3 is 13 amino acids. Trimming removed 5 bases at V and 6 bases at J, with 15 bases between. The CDR3 DNA reads as TGCAGTGCTGAAGCGGATTCCCGGGATACGCAGTATTTT. It is translated as CSAEADSRDTQYF.

In its sample, this clonotype was seen a few times. Germline and junction disagree at one end, which may indicate a read error. The genes are TRBV7-8 and TRBJ2-1; 9 nucleotides line up with TRBD1. This CDR3 is built from 13 residues. CDR1 is SGHVS, CDR2 FQNEAQ, per germline. The CDR3 loop is CASSPGTGQYSPF. The CDR3 nucleotides are TGTGCCAGCAGCCCCGGGACAGGGCAATACTCCCCTTTC.

This clonotype appeared many times. The rearrangement joins TRBV20-1 to TRBJ1-6; D is unresolved. Deletions cut 2 bases from V and 12 bases from J, with 8 bases between. Germline V gene data show CDR1 as DFQATT and CDR2 as SNEGSKA (reference sequence). The CDR3 loop spans 11 amino acids. CDR3 sequence reads: CSARLGRPLHF. Here the CDR3 DNA reads TGCAGTGCTAGACTCGGGAGACCCCTCCACTTT.